The 24 T cell receptor beta chains below come from one sample, sequenced in a study of T cell changes during pregnancy in multiple sclerosis. Profiling relied on immunoSEQ multiplex PCR, and the TCRdb table lists in-frame clones only, not all of them. The table includes approximately 52,000 clones, 92% detected once. The sample in question was CD4+ T cells from peripheral blood mononuclear cells, obtained in the third trimester of pregnancy. The receptors originated from a female donor with multiple sclerosis, enrolled in a pregnancy study.

The chain has TRBV10-3 and TRBJ2-2; D may be TRBD1 (7 bases). The CDR3 spans 16 residues. Germline CDR1 reads ENHRY; CDR2 reads SYGVKD. Trimming removed 6 bases from V and 1 base from J, with 15 bases in between. CDR3 in amino acids: CAIRLTGRGNTGELFF. DNA for the CDR3: TGTGCCATCAGACTGACAGGGCGGGGGAACACCGGGGAGCTGTTTTTT.

This sequence joins TRBV30 and TRBJ1-1; maybe TRBD1 (6 bases). Trimming took off 7 bases at V and 7 bases at J, with 19 bases between the two ends. The germline V gene has CDR1 GTSNPN and CDR2 SVGIG (reference sequence). The CDR3 length is 13 residues. CDR3 in amino acids: CALKNGQTVEAFF. The DNA for the CDR3 is TGTGCCTTAAAAAACGGACAGACGGTTGAAGCTTTCTTT.

This chain links TRBV5-6 with TRBJ1-5, with TRBD1 matching over 9 bases. CDR1 is SGHDT and CDR2 is YYEEEE in the germline V gene. The CDR3 totals 16 residues. The trim removed 2 bases at V and 4 bases at J, leaving 7 bases unmatched. DNA of the CDR3: TGTGCCAGCAGCTTTGGGGACAGGGCTCGAAATCAGCCCCAGCATTTT. It specifies CASSFGDRARNQPQHF.

The table lists this clone with a count of one. This chain uses TRBV28 with TRBJ2-7, with D possibly matching TRBD1 (5 bases). The germline gives CDR1 MDHEN, CDR2 SYDVKM. V lost 7 bases to trimming and J lost 3 bases, with 10 bases between them. The CDR3 is made up of 12 amino acids. The CDR3 bases are TGTGCCAGCAAATCCCAGGGCTACGAGCAGTACTTC. Translated: CASKSQGYEQYF.

This chain joins TRBV9 and TRBJ2-1, with 11 bases that match TRBD2. CDR3 length equals 18 residues. Per germline, CDR1 SGDLS and CDR2 YYNGEE. V trimming: 0 bases; J trimming: 4 bases; junction bases outside the gene matches: 9. The CDR3 DNA sequence: TGTGCCAGCAGCGTAGGTTTGTCTAGCGGGGGGTATTACAATGAGCAGTTCTTC. Translating gives CASSVGLSSGGYYNEQFF.

This sequence joins TRBV10-1 and TRBJ1-1, with 8 bases that match TRBD1. CDR3 length: 12 residues. Trimming at V came to 2 bases and at J to 10 bases, leaving 3 bases not matched to a gene. Germline V gene data show CDR1 as WNHNN and CDR2 as SYGVQD (reference sequence). CDR3 region: CASSESRGPAFF. The CDR3, as DNA: TGCGCCAGCAGTGAGAGCAGGGGGCCAGCTTTCTTT.

This chain connects TRBV7-9 to TRBJ2-7; tentatively, D is TRBD1 (5 bases). V lost 8 bases, J lost 1 base, and 15 bases lay in between. The CDR3 runs 14 residues. Germline CDR1 reads SEHNR; CDR2 reads FQNEAQ (reference sequence). CDR3 protein: CASGLMAGSYEQYF. The DNA of the CDR3 is TGTGCCAGCGGCCTAATGGCAGGGTCCTACGAGCAGTACTTC.

The gene calls are TRBV5-1 and TRBJ2-5, with a weak D call TRBD1 (5 bases). The V end was cut by 1 base, the J end by 4 bases, with 11 bases between. The CDR3 is 14 residues long. Per the germline V gene, CDR1 is SGHRS and CDR2 is YFSETQ. Here the CDR3 reads CASSLSTQGETQYF. As DNA, the CDR3 is TGCGCCAGCAGCTTGAGTACCCAGGGAGAGACCCAGTACTTC. The full variable domain, with the rest looked up from reference TRBV5-1 and TRBJ2-5, is KAGVTQTPRYLIKTRGQQVTLSCSPISGHRSVSWYQQTPGQGLQFLFEYFSETQRNKGNFPGRFSGRQFSNSRSEMNVSTLELGDSALYLCASSLSTQGETQYFGPGTRLLVL.

The chain couples TRBV11-2 to TRBJ2-2, with D possibly TRBD2 on 6 matching bases. The CDR3 has 14 residues. Germline V gives CDR1 SGHAT, CDR2 FQNNGV. With 9 bases removed from V and 1 base from J, the gap between germline ends came to 12 bases. For the CDR3, the DNA is TGTGCCAGTTCGGGACTCCTGAACACCGGGGAGCTGTTTTTT. Protein sequence: CASSGLLNTGELFF.

V gene TRBV11-2 combines with J gene TRBJ1-1; perhaps TRBD1 as D (5 bases). CDR3 length: 13 residues. Trimming stripped 3 bases from V and 4 bases from J, with 9 bases between. From germline, CDR1 is SGHAT and CDR2 FQNNGV. CDR3 region: CASSLSGPTEAFF. The CDR3 DNA follows: TGTGCCAGCAGCTTGTCAGGGCCCACTGAAGCTTTCTTT.

This rearrangement joins TRBV9 to TRBJ1-2, with unresolved D. V was cut by 5 bases and J by 9 bases, with 17 bases left in between. Germline assignment: CDR1 SGDLS and CDR2 YYNGEE. The CDR3 runs 13 residues. The chain's CDR3 is CASSLGPGDSYTF. For the CDR3, the DNA is TGTGCCAGCAGTCTAGGCCCGGGAGATAGCTACACCTTC.

This clone occurred once. The rearrangement joins TRBV29-1 to TRBJ2-3; 10 positions agree with TRBD2. V was clipped by 6 bases and J by 4 bases; unmatched bases: 7. CDR1 is SQVTM, CDR2 ANQGSEA, per germline. The CDR3 runs to 14 residues. CDR3 protein: CSVSPSGGADTQYF. The CDR3 nucleotides read TGCAGCGTCTCCCCTAGCGGGGGCGCAGATACGCAGTATTTT.

The gene calls are TRBV6-6 and TRBJ2-1; maybe TRBD2 (6 bases). CDR1 is MNHNY and CDR2 is SVGAGI in the germline V gene (reference sequence). The V end was cut by 6 bases, the J end by 8 bases, with 17 bases between. This CDR3 comprises 14 residues. The CDR3 is CASRILAFEDEQFF. In DNA, the CDR3 is TGTGCCAGCAGGATTCTAGCGTTTGAGGATGAGCAGTTCTTC.

The gene calls are TRBV6-6 and TRBJ1-5, with D possibly being TRBD1 (5 bases). V lost 8 bases to trimming and J lost 6 bases, with 14 bases between them. CDR1 is MNHNY, CDR2 SVGAGI, per germline (reference sequence). The CDR3 is made up of 13 amino acids. CDR3 sequence: CASGQGGGQPQHF. The CDR3 bases are TGTGCCAGCGGGCAGGGAGGAGGTCAGCCCCAGCATTTT.

The V and J genes are TRBV4-1 and TRBJ2-7; TRBD2 matches 14 bases. Germline-derived CDR1 and CDR2 are MGHRA and YSYEKL. The CDR3 length is 17 residues. After removal of 4 bases from V and 4 bases from J, the junction contained 9 bases not matched to a gene. CDR3 nucleotide sequence: TGCGCCAGCAGCCCTCTAGGGACTAGCGGGGGCGGATACGAGCAGTACTTC. This sequence encodes CASSPLGTSGGGYEQYF.

The V gene is TRBV19, the J gene TRBJ2-7; D perhaps matches TRBD1 (5 bases). The V gene's germline CDR1 is LNHDA and CDR2 SQIVND (reference sequence). CDR3 length: 13 residues. The V end was cut by 1 base, the J end by 7 bases, with 11 bases between. CDR3: CASSIGGKKEQYF. DNA for the CDR3: TGTGCCAGTAGTATAGGGGGCAAGAAGGAGCAGTACTTC.

The CDR3: CASSSTGGEKLFF. For the CDR3, the DNA is TGTGCCAGCAGCTCGACAGGGGGGGAAAAACTGTTTTTT. This rearrangement joins TRBV5-6 to TRBJ1-4; the match to TRBD1 covers 9 bases. The CDR3 contains 13 residues. Germline CDR1 SGHDT, CDR2 YYEEEE. After removal of 3 bases from V and 8 bases from J, the junction contained 2 bases not matched to a gene.

The J gene is TRBJ1-1, the V gene TRBV9; the match to TRBD1 covers 10 bases. CDR1 and CDR2 (germline): SGDLS, YYNGEE. The junction had 6 bases not matched to a gene; V was cut back by 4 bases and J by 0 bases. The CDR3 is 16 amino acids. CDR3 coding DNA: TGTGCCAGCAGCTCGGGACAGGGGTTCATGAACACTGAAGCTTTCTTT. It is translated as CASSSGQGFMNTEAFF.

The sample holds one count of this clone. The DNA of the CDR3 is TGTGCCAGCAGTTACTCGTTACAGGGAATTAGGGAAGCTTTCTTT. As protein: CASSYSLQGIREAFF. The chain combines TRBV6-5 with TRBJ1-1; D may be TRBD1 (6 bases). V lost 0 bases, J lost 8 bases, and 16 bases lay in between. CDR3 length equals 15 residues. CDR1 is MNHEY, CDR2 SVGAGI, per germline.

The chain uses TRBV25-1 and TRBJ2-2; a weak D match, TRBD1 (6 bases). CDR1 is MGHDK, CDR2 SYGVNS, per germline. The CDR3 covers 15 residues. Trimming took 1 base from V and 4 from J, leaving 10 bases between them. The CDR3 sequence: CASSESGRGTGELFF. The CDR3 nucleotides read TGTGCCAGCAGTGAATCGGGCAGGGGCACCGGGGAGCTGTTTTTT.

The rearrangement joins TRBV2 to TRBJ2-3; 9 bases are shared with TRBD2. V lost 2 bases, J lost 5 bases, and 5 bases stayed unmatched. The germline V gene encodes CDR1 SNHLY and CDR2 FYNNEI. CDR3 length equals 15 residues. The CDR3, as DNA: TGTGCCAGCAGTGAACCGAGCGGGGGGAAAGATACGCAGTATTTT. It yields the protein CASSEPSGGKDTQYF.

The chain combines TRBV29-1 with TRBJ1-2; the D gene is possibly TRBD1 (6 bases). The CDR3 is 11 amino acids. Per the germline V gene, CDR1 is SQVTM and CDR2 is ANQGSEA. Trimming stripped 2 bases from V and 8 bases from J, with 9 bases between. Here the CDR3 DNA reads TGCAGCGTTGAAACAGGGTACGGCTACACCTTC. Translated, it gives CSVETGYGYTF.

The chain has TRBV27 and TRBJ2-3, with D possibly TRBD2 on 6 matching bases. CDR1 is MNHEY, CDR2 SMNVEV, per germline (reference sequence). CDR3 length: 13 amino acids. V dropped 10 bases and J dropped 0 bases, with 11 bases sitting between them. CDR3: CATRDLSTDTQYF. In DNA form, the CDR3 reads TGTGCCACCCGGGACTTGAGCACAGATACGCAGTATTTT.

The chain carries TRBV5-4 and TRBJ2-7; the match to TRBD2 covers 16 bases. Trimming cost V 3 bases and J 2 bases; bases outside gene matches: 2. The CDR3 has 16 residues. Germline V gene lookup returns CDR1 SGHNT and CDR2 YYREEE (reference sequence). The CDR3 region is CASSSGTSGGAYEQYF. The CDR3 DNA sequence: TGTGCCAGCAGCTCGGGGACTAGCGGGGGGGCCTACGAGCAGTACTTC.